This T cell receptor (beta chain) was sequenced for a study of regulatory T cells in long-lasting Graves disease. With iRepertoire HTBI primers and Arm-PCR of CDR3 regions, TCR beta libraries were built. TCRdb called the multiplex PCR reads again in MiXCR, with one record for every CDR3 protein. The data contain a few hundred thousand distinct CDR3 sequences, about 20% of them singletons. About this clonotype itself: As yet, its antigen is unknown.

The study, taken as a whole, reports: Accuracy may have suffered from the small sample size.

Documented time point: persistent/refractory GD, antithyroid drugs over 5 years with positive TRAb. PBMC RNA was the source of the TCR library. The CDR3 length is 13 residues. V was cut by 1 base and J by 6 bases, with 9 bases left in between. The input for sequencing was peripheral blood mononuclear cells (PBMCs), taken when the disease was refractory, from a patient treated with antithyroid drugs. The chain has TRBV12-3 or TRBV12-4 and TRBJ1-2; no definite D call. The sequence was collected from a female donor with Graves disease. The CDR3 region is CASSLGRPDGYTF. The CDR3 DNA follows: TGTGCCAGCAGTTTAGGTCGCCCCGATGGCTACACCTTC.